This T cell receptor beta chain was recovered during a study of blood T cell repertoires in COVID-19 (dated by TCRdb to the early 2020s). Looking at the study overall: The collaborator samples originated in the United States, Italy and Spain and spanned the acute and convalescent phases of COVID-19. The samples were drawn from the first 160 participants of the ongoing ImmuneRACE study and from some 1,300 subjects provided by 6 global collaborators. The repertoires were released in a freely available public database intended as a resource for research on the immune response to SARS-CoV-2. The material from the prospective study consisted of cDNA or gDNA derived from T cells, B-cell-depleted T cells, or PBMCs. Deeply sampled blood TCRbeta repertoires from subjects exposed to, actively infected with, or recovered from COVID-19 were included in the dataset. Sample metadata almost always included a de-identified subject ID, COVID-19 status, age in years and sex. Where HLA class I and class II types were available, the types were taken from metadata supplied by the sample provider, not from assay-based typing. General conclusions and limits of the study: The amount of clinical and demographic metadata varied by source and participant and was provided uncurated.

Enrolling through a virtual design, the prospective study's participants ranged in age from roughly 18 to 89 years and lived across 24 United States geographic areas. In the prospective study, cohorts were assigned on the basis of participant-reported clinical history obtained from a screening survey and a study questionnaire. Each participant in the prospective study had whole blood, serum and a nasopharyngeal or oropharyngeal swab collected by mobile phlebotomists. Over a 2-month period, participants in the prospective study had the option of providing additional blood draws and questionnaires. Blood samples from the prospective study were shipped frozen or at room temperature prior to DNA extraction. The immunoSEQ Assay, a bias-controlled multiplex PCR, was used to amplify TCRbeta CDR3 regions from genomic DNA. Per the original workflow: Nucleated cell counts per sample were estimated from amplification of reference gene primers within the assay. To quantify the absolute abundance of each unique TCRbeta CDR3 rearrangement, sequence reads were collapsed and filtered. For each sample, productive Simpson clonality was calculated as the square root of Simpson's diversity index across productive rearrangements. TCRdb took over this immuneACCESS table, retaining in-frame rearrangements with V and J assigned. Such tables are incomplete; in checked studies, under half of the missing clones stem from an unresolved V gene, and the remainder is unexplained. The DNA gave D and trimming, while V, J and clone size come from that table. The table for this sample lists 200,000 to 300,000 clones; about 91% of them were counted only once. 2% to 2.5% of the sample rests with the top ten.

As regards this clone: Its antigen remains undetermined. Base qualities are missing; no much larger clone stands one base away.

The CDR3 runs 13 residues from the cysteine to the phenylalanine. CDR3 DNA is the only sequence kept; it has 39 bases, read in frame from the first base. V drops 5 bases and J drops 9 bases, leaving 14 bases in between. Via the germline V gene (reference sequence), CDR1 is LGHDT and CDR2 YNNKEL. The chain couples TRBV3-1 (or the pseudogene TRBV3-2) to TRBJ2-1, and TRBD2 may be the D gene, going by 6 matching bases. What was sequenced was PBMCs or T cells enriched from blood (not recorded which). The source is a woman in her thirties or forties with acute COVID-19. The DNA reads TGTGCCAGCAGCGGGGTAGCGGCCCCTGAGCAGTTCTTC. Translated, it reads CASSGVAAPEQFF.